Detailed here is one TCR beta chain. Only in-frame clones appear in the TCRdb table, and some are missing; sequencing was by immunoSEQ multiplex PCR. In the table there are around 510,000 clones, 90% to 97% of which are singletons. This sample is part of a study of shared clonotypes between healthy human individuals. Per germline, CDR1 SGHRS and CDR2 YFSETQ. The CDR3 extends over 15 amino acids. V was clipped by 4 bases and J by 6 bases, with 18 bases between them. Sequenced: naive CD4+ T cells sorted from blood. The subset was: CD45RA+ positively selected. This TCR derives from a woman aged 30 to 39 in good health. The V and J genes are TRBV5-1 and TRBJ2-3; D possibly corresponds to TRBD2 (6 bases). The chain's CDR3 is CASSRTPGEWDTQYF. In DNA form, the CDR3 reads TGCGCCAGCAGCCGCACACCGGGGGAATGGGATACGCAGTATTTT. Full variable domain (missing parts from reference TRBV5-1 and TRBJ2-3): KAGVTQTPRYLIKTRGQQVTLSCSPISGHRSVSWYQQTPGQGLQFLFEYFSETQRNKGNFPGRFSGRQFSNSRSEMNVSTLELGDSALYLCASSRTPGEWDTQYFGPGTRLTVL.